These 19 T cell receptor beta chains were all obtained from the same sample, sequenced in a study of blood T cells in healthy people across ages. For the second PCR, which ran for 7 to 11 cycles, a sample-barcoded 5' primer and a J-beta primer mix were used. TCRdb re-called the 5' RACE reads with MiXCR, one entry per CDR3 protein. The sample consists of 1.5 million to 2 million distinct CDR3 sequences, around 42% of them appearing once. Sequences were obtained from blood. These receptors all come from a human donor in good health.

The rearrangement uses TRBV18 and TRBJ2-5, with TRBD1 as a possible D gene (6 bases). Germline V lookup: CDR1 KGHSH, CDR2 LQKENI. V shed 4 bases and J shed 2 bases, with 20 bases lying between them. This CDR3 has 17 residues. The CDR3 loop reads CASSLQGPPITQETQYF. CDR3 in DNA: TGTGCCAGCTCACTTCAGGGGCCTCCCATTACTCAAGAGACCCAGTACTTC.

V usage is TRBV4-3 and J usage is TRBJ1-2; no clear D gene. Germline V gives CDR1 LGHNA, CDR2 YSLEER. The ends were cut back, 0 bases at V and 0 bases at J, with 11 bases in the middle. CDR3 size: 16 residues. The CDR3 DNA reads TGCGCCAGCAGCCAAGATCATGGGATGTCTAACTATGGCTACACCTTC. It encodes CASSQDHGMSNYGYTF.

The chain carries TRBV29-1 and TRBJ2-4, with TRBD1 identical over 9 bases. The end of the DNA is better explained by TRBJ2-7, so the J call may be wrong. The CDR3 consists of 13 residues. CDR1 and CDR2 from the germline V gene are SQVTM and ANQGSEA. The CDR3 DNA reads TGCAGCGCCGACTCGGACAGGGGATACGAGCAGTACTTC. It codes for CSADSDRGYEQYF.

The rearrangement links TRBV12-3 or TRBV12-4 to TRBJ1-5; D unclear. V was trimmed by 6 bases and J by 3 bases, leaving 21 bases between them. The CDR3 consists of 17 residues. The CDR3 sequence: CASSLTYDEGANQPQHF. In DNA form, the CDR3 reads TGTGCCAGCAGCCTAACATACGACGAAGGTGCCAATCAGCCCCAGCATTTT.

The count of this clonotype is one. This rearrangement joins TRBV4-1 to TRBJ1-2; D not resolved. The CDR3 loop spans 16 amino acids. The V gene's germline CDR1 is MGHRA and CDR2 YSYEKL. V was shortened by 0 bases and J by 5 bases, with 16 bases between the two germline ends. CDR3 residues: CASSQEHRLLGYGYTF. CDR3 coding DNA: TGCGCCAGCAGCCAAGAGCATCGCTTGTTGGGTTATGGCTACACCTTC.

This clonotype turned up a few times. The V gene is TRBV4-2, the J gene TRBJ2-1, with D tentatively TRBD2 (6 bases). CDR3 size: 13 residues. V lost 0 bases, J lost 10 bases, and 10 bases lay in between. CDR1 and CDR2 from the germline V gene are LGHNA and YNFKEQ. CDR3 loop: CASSQDPAGEQFF. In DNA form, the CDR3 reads TGTGCCAGCAGCCAAGATCCCGCGGGGGAGCAGTTCTTC.

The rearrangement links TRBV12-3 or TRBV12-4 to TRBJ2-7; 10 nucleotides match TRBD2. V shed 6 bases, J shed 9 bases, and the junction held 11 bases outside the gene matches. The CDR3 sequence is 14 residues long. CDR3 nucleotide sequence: TGTGCCAGCAGCCTCGGACTAGCGGTCTGCGGGCAGTACTTC. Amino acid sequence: CASSLGLAVCGQYF.

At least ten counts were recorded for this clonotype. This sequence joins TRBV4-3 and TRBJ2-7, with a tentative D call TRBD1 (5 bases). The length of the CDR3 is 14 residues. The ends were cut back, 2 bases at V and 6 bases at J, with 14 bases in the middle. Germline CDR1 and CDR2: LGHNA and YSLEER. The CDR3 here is CASSQMGLGAEQYF. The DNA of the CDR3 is TGCGCCAGCAGCCAAATGGGCCTAGGGGCCGAGCAGTACTTC.

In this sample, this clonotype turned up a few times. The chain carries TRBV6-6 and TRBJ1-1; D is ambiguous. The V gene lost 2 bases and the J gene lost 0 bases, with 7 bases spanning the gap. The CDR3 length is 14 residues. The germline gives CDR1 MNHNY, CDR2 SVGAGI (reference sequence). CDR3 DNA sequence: TGTGCCAGCAGTTACACAGTCATGAACACTGAAGCTTTCTTT. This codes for CASSYTVMNTEAFF.

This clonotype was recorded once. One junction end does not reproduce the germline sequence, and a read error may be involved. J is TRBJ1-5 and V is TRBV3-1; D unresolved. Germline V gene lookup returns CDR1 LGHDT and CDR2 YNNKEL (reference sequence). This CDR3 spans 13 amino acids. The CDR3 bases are TGTGCCAGCAGCCCGGCTGGGAATCTGCCCCAGCATTTT. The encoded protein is CASSPAGNLPQHF. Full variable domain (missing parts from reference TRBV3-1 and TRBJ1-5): DTAVSQTPKYLVTQMGNDKSIKCEQNLGHDTMYWYKQDSKKFLKIMFSYNNKELIINETVPNRFSPKSPDKAHLNLHINSLELGDSAVYFCASSPAGNLPQHFGDGTRLSIL.

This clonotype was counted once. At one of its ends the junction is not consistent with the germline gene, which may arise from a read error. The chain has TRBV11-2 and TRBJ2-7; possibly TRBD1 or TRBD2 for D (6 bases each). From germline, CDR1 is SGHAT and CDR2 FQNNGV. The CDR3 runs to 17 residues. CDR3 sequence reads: CASSLVGGQGNSCEQYF. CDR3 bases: TGTGCCAGCAGCTTAGTTGGGGGGCAGGGGAATTCCTGCGAGCAGTACTTC. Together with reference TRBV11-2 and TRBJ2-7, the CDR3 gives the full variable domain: EAGVAQSPRYKIIEKRQSVAFWCNPISGHATLYWYQQILGQGPKLLIQFQNNGVVDDSQLPKDRFSAERLKGVDSTLKIQPAKLEDSAVYLCASSLVGGQGNSCEQYFGPGTRLTVT.

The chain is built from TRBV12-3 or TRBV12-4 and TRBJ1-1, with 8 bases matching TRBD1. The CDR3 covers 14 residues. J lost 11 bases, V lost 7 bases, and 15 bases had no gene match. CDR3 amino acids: CASNTGTGGPRAFF. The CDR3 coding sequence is TGTGCCAGCAATACCGGGACAGGTGGACCCAGGGCTTTCTTT.

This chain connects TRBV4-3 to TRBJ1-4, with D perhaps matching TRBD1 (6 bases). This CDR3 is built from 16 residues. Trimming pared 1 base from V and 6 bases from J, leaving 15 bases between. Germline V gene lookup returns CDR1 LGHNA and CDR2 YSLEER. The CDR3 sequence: CASSQASGEADEKLFF. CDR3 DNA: TGCGCCAGCAGCCAAGCGTCAGGGGAGGCTGATGAAAAACTGTTTTTT.

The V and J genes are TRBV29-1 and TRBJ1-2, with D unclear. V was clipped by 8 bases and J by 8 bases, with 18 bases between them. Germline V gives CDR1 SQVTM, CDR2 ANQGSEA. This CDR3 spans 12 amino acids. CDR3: CSSLQPYEGYTF. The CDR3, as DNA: TGCAGCTCATTGCAGCCATACGAGGGCTACACCTTC.

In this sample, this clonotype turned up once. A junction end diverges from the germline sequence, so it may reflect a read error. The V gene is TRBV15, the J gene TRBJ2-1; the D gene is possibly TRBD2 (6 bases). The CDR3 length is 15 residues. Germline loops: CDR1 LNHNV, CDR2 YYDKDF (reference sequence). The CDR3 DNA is TGTGTCACCATAATGAATGGCGGGGCCTACAATGAGCAGTTCTTC. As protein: CVTIMNGGAYNEQFF. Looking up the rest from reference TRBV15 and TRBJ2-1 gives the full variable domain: DAMVIQNPRYQVTQFGKPVTLSCSQTLNHNVMYWYQQKSSQAPKLLFHYYDKDFNNEADTPDNFQSRRPNTSFCFLDIRSPGLGDTAMYLCVTIMNGGAYNEQFFGPGTRLTVL.

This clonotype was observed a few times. The CDR3 here is CASSVDPGGASYNEQFF. CDR3 nucleotides: TGTGCCAGCAGCGTGGATCCAGGGGGGGCGTCCTACAATGAGCAGTTCTTC. The rearrangement joins TRBV7-8 to TRBJ2-1; D may match TRBD1 or TRBD2 (7 bases each). The CDR3 runs 17 residues. Germline V lookup: CDR1 SGHVS, CDR2 FQNEAQ. Trimming took off 5 bases at V and 1 base at J, with 18 bases between the two ends. The full variable domain, its missing parts supplied by reference TRBV7-8 and TRBJ2-1, is GAGVSQSPRYKVAKRGQDVALRCDPISGHVSLFWYQQALGQGPEFLTYFQNEAQLDKSGLPSDRFFAERPEGSVSTLKIQRTQQEDSAVYLCASSVDPGGASYNEQFFGPGTRLTVL.

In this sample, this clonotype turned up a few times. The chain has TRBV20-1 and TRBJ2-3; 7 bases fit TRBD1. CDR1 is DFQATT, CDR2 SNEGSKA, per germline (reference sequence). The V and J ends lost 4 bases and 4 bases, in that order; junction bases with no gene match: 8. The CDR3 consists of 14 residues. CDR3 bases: TGCAGTGCTAAGCAACAGGGGCGCCCAGATACGCAGTATTTT. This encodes CSAKQQGRPDTQYF.

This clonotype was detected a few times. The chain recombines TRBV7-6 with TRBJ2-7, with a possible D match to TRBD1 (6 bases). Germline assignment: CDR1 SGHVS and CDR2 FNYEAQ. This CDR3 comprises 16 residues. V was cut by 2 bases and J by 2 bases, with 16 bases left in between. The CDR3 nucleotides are TGTGCCAGCAGCTTATACTCCGGAACAGGGACCTACGAGCAGTACTTC. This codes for CASSLYSGTGTYEQYF.

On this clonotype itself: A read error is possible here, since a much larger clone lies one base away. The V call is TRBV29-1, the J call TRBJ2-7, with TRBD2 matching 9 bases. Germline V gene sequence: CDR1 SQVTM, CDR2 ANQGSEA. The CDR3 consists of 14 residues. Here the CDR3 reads CGVPIAGESYEQYF. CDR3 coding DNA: TGCGGCGTTCCCATAGCGGGGGAGTCCTACGAGCAGTACTTC.